The text below deals with one T cell receptor (beta chain). The antigen is undetermined. The data derive from a study of cytomegalovirus exposure and HLA in healthy donors. Study-wide points: Sequencing depth roughly uniform across donors was assumed in presence/absence analyses. Later, an analysis found that common viral pathogens appeared to be linked with several of the most significant clusters. The authors excluded some V segments, including TRBV6-2 and TRBV6-3, as indistinguishable.

This PCR relied on a set of 60 Vbeta primers and 13 Jbeta primers. The repertoire was sequenced with immunoSEQ multiplex PCR; TCRdb's copy has only in-frame clones and lacks some. The table lists about 190,000 clones, 81% of them singletons. Trimming removed 0 bases from V and 6 bases from J, with 18 bases in between. In germline, CDR1 is LGHNT, CDR2 FRNRAP. This CDR3 region has 16 residues. The sequencing sample was made of PBMCs. V usage is TRBV12-5 and J usage is TRBJ2-7; D is uncertain. The TCR sequence derives from a man in his forties or fifties in good health and CMV-seronegative. For the CDR3, the DNA is TGTGCTAGTGGTTTGGTAGTTCCTGGATTAAGGAGCGAGCAGTACTTC. Translation gives CASGLVVPGLRSEQYF. The whole variable domain, filled in from reference TRBV12-5 and TRBJ2-7, reads DARVTQTPRHKVTEMGQEVTMRCQPILGHNTVFWYRQTMMQGLELLAYFRNRAPLDDSGMPKDRFSAEMPDATLATLKIQPSEPRDSAVYFCASGLVVPGLRSEQYFGPGTRLTVT.